These T cell receptor beta chains were read from a single sample in a study of post-analysis software for immune sequencing data. TCRdb passed the PCR reads through MiXCR, listing each CDR3 protein once. The sample records 150,000 to 200,000 distinct CDR3 sequences, approximately 30% being singletons. Sequenced input: blood. Every receptor here comes from a girl between 10 and 17 years old with multiple sclerosis. Both conserved end residues are part of each CDR3.

J gene,V gene,CDR3 protein
TRBJ1-1,TRBV2,CASSGSRTEAFF
TRBJ2-1,TRBV7-9,CASSPPKGRDRGDEQFF
TRBJ2-7,TRBV29-1,CSVEAESSYEQYF
TRBJ2-7,TRBV27,CASSLQENYEQYF
TRBJ2-3,TRBV2,CASSLDRGPDTQYF
TRBJ2-1,TRBV7-2,CASSEDRRGTHEQFF
TRBJ2-1,TRBV5-1,CASSQTGGNYNEQFF
TRBJ1-2,TRBV7-9,CAPGPNYGYTF
TRBJ2-1,TRBV14,CASSQESGETQFF
TRBJ2-7,TRBV27,CASSLQGYYEQYF
TRBJ2-3,TRBV12-3/TRBV12-4,CASSRTTGTSGIHTQYF
TRBJ1-5,TRBV7-2,CASSLDSQQPQHF
TRBJ1-4,TRBV20-1,CSARRVGDEKLFF
TRBJ2-5,TRBV28,CASTGGAGETQYF
TRBJ2-4,TRBV5-1,CASSDLRNIQYF
TRBJ2-1,TRBV6-2/TRBV6-3,CASSYSGGLGNEQFF
TRBJ2-7,TRBV14,CASSQYPDYEQYF
TRBJ2-2,TRBV9,CASSPTGERNTGELFF
TRBJ2-1,TRBV5-6,CASSLPLGGNEQFF
TRBJ2-5,TRBV12-3/TRBV12-4,CASSPGHNQETQYF
TRBJ2-3,TRBV2,CASSEARVGADTQYF
TRBJ2-5,TRBV20-1,CRARGRETQYF
TRBJ1-5,TRBV3-1,CASSQDTRTDNQPQHF
TRBJ1-1,TRBV12-3/TRBV12-4,CASSLGPRGAFF
TRBJ2-5,TRBV7-6,CASSYQGGWGETQYF
TRBJ1-1,TRBV19,CASTSRRGSVVFF
TRBJ2-3,TRBV12-3/TRBV12-4,CASRLAGGPDTQYF
TRBJ2-1,TRBV6-6,CASIGAGGSSYNEQFF
TRBJ2-7,TRBV7-7,CASSPGTGTYEQYF
TRBJ2-5,TRBV27,CASKGPDPYF
TRBJ2-7,TRBV5-1,CASSLIGTYEQYF
TRBJ2-7,TRBV20-1,CSARARGSGVGTYEQYF
TRBJ2-3,TRBV5-1,CASSLTRGPTDTQYF
TRBJ2-3,TRBV12-3/TRBV12-4,CASRLGFTSTDTQYF
TRBJ2-5,TRBV7-8,CASSPGTSGIRETQYF
TRBJ2-3,TRBV20-1,CSARDWGLSTDTQYF
TRBJ2-1,TRBV12-3/TRBV12-4,CASGLGEGETQFF
TRBJ2-1,TRBV27,CASSFIAMNYNEQFF
TRBJ2-1,TRBV11-3,CASSFSPKQGVTNNEQFF
TRBJ2-1,TRBV12-3/TRBV12-4,CASSPRAGQGGDNEQFF
TRBJ1-2,TRBV7-3,CASSFQSDPHGYTF
TRBJ1-6,TRBV14,CASSQAGTSYNSPLHF
TRBJ1-6,TRBV25-1,CASRPGTGYNSPLHF
TRBJ1-1,TRBV6-1,CASSEALTETDNEAFF
TRBJ2-5,TRBV20-1,CSARDSGGQYF
TRBJ1-6,TRBV20-1,CSATQGGNSPLHF
TRBJ1-2,TRBV5-1,CASSLTDPNYGYTF
TRBJ1-2,TRBV20-1,CSARDYRSFYGYTF
TRBJ2-1,TRBV7-8,CASSGLTGGPYNEQFF
TRBJ2-5,TRBV6-5,CATHPRVRETQYF
TRBJ2-1,TRBV5-1,CASSLGLNNEQFF
TRBJ1-1,TRBV29-1,CSVGTRARRTEAFF
TRBJ2-1,TRBV28,CANSFEAPVRAYNEQFF
TRBJ2-7,TRBV20-1,CSARGDYEQYF
TRBJ2-3,TRBV4-1,CASRPTGTTDTQYF
TRBJ2-1,TRBV5-1,CASSQMGERNEQFF
TRBJ1-1,TRBV4-1,CASSERQGDEAFF
TRBJ2-1,TRBV7-2,CASSRRGSYEQFF
TRBJ2-1,TRBV5-1,CASSVAGNNEQFF
TRBJ2-7,TRBV5-1,CASSLWFGPYEQYF